This T cell receptor beta chain appears in the sequencing data of a study of blood T cell repertoires in COVID-19. Produced via immunoSEQ multiplex PCR; TCRdb's table is partial and in-frame only. Among some 180,000 clones listed, 83% were seen once. CDR1 is SGHAT, CDR2 FQNNGV, per germline. J gave up 9 bases and V 6 bases, and 14 bases lay outside the gene matches. This CDR3 spans 16 amino acids. Sequenced sample: peripheral blood. The chain recombines TRBV11-2 with TRBJ2-2, with TRBD2 identical over 9 bases. The TCR comes from an elderly woman with acute or convalescent COVID-19. The CDR3 DNA reads TGTGCCAGCAGGAGGCTTATAGCGGGAGATCAGCGGGAGCTGTTTTTT. Amino acids: CASRRLIAGDQRELFF.